This T cell receptor (beta chain) was identified in a study of T cells in Graves' hyperthyroidism and ophthalmopathy. Study information: It was at initial diagnosis, before any treatment, that peripheral blood was collected.

Researchers amplified the TCR beta CDR3 regions from RNA transcripts. HTBI primers drove first-round RT-PCR of the TCR CDR3. One entry per CDR3 protein results from TCRdb running MiXCR on the multiplex PCR reads. The sample carries hundreds of thousands of distinct CDR3 sequences, roughly 14% recorded once. Germline V gene lookup returns CDR1 SGHAT and CDR2 FQNNGV. With V trimmed by 6 bases and J by 7 bases, 15 bases remained unmatched. The CDR3 runs 16 residues. This clonotype occurred many times. This TCR derives from a woman in her thirties or forties with Graves' ophthalmopathy. Material for sequencing was blood. This chain uses TRBV11-2 with TRBJ1-5, with 7 positions matching TRBD1. The CDR3 loop is CASSPDIGQARQPQHF. The DNA of the CDR3 is TGTGCCAGCAGTCCCGACATAGGACAGGCCAGGCAGCCCCAGCATTTT. Based on the CDR3 plus reference TRBV11-2 and TRBJ1-5, the full variable domain is EAGVAQSPRYKIIEKRQSVAFWCNPISGHATLYWYQQILGQGPKLLIQFQNNGVVDDSQLPKDRFSAERLKGVDSTLKIQPAKLEDSAVYLCASSPDIGQARQPQHFGDGTRLSIL.